This T cell receptor beta chain came from a study of response to subunit inactivated influenza vaccine. Findings of the study overall: Seasonal influenza vaccination, on each occasion, was suggested by the authors to recruit few new T cells.

TCRdb re-called the RT-PCR reads with MiXCR, one entry per CDR3 protein. Seen here are around 190,000 distinct CDR3 sequences, nearly 9.5% observed once, and the top ten hold roughly a tenth. Germline CDR1 is LGHNA and CDR2 is YNFKEQ. This CDR3 comprises 13 residues. A word on this clonotype: Its target is not known. The junction does not match germline at one end; this may be a read error.

The clonotype was recovered from a man aged 45 to 65 who received an inactivated influenza vaccine. The chain couples TRBV4-2 to TRBJ1-1, with 7 bases lining up with TRBD1. The sample consisted of non-naive T cells sorted from PBMCs, taken on the day of vaccination. CDR3 loop: CAISPGGVTEAFF. The DNA for the CDR3 is TGTGCCATCAGCCCAGGGGGGGTCACTGAAGCTTTCTTT.